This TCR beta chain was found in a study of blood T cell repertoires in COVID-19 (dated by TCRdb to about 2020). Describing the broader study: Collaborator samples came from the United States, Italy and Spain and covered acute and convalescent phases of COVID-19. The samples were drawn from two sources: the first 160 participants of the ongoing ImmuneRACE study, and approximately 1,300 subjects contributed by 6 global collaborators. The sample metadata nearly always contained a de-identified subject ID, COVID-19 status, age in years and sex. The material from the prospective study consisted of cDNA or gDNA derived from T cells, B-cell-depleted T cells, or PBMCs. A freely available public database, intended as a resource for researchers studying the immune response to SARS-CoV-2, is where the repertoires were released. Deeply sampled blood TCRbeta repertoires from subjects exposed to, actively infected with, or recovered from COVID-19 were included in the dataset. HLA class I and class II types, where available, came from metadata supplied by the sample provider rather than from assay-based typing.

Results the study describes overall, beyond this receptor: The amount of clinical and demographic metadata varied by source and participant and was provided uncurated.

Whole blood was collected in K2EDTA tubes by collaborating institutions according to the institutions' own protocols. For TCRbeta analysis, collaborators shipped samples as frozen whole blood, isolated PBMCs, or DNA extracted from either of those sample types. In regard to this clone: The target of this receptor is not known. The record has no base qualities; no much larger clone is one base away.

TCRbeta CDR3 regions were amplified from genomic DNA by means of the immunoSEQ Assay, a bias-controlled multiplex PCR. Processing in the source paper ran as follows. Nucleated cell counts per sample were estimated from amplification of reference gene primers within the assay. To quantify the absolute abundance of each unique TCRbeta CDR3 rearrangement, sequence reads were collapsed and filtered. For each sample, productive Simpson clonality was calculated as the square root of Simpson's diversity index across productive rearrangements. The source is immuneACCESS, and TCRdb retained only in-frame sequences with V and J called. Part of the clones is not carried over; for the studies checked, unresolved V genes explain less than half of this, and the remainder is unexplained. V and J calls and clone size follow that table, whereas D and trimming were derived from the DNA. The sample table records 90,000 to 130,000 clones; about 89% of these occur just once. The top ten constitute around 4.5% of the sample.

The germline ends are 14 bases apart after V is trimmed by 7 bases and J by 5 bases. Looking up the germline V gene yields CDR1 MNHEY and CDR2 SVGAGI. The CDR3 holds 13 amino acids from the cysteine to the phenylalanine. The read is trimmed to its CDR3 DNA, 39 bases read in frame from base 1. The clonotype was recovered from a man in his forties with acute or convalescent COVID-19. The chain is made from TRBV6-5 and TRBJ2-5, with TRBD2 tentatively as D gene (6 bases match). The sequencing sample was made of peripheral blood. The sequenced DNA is TGTGCCAGCATAGAGTCAGGGAGGGAGACCCAGTACTTC. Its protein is CASIESGRETQYF.